The source of this T cell receptor (beta chain) is a study of T cell changes during pregnancy in multiple sclerosis. CDR1 LGHNA and CDR2 YSLEER come from the germline V gene. V shed 3 bases, J shed 8 bases, and the junction held 9 bases outside the gene matches. This CDR3 region has 15 residues. Some clones are missing from TCRdb's copy, which holds only in-frame ones; the method was immunoSEQ multiplex PCR. The sample contains around 45,000 clones, about 93% of which appear only once. The chain combines TRBV4-3 with TRBJ1-1, with 10 positions matching TRBD1. The source of this sequence is a female donor with multiple sclerosis, enrolled in a pregnancy study. The material was CD4+ T cells from peripheral blood mononuclear cells, obtained before pregnancy. The CDR3 spells CASSHFDRGLREAFF. As DNA, the CDR3 is TGCGCCAGCAGCCACTTCGACAGGGGGCTTCGAGAAGCTTTCTTT.